The sequence of this T cell receptor (beta chain) was determined in a study of PD-1 blockade in classical Hodgkin lymphoma. Time point given: cycle 4 day 1 (C4D1), after 5 to 7 weeks of nivolumab. Each patient experienced a relapse that followed autologous stem cell transplantation, and brentuximab vedotin exposure varied. Profiling relied on immunoSEQ multiplex PCR, and the TCRdb table lists in-frame clones only, not all of them. The profile shows thousands of clones, approximately 86% of them singletons. Trimming stripped 2 bases from V and 0 bases from J, with 7 bases between. Germline V CDR1 and CDR2: MNHNY, SVGAGI (reference sequence). This CDR3 region has 14 residues.

The material was peripheral blood mononuclear cells (PBMCs), obtained before the fourth cycle of nivolumab. The sequence came from a human donor with classical Hodgkin lymphoma. The chain has TRBV6-6 and TRBJ1-1; no definite D call. This CDR3 is CASSYGRLNTEAFF. CDR3 DNA: TGTGCCAGCAGTTACGGACGGTTGAACACTGAAGCTTTCTTT.